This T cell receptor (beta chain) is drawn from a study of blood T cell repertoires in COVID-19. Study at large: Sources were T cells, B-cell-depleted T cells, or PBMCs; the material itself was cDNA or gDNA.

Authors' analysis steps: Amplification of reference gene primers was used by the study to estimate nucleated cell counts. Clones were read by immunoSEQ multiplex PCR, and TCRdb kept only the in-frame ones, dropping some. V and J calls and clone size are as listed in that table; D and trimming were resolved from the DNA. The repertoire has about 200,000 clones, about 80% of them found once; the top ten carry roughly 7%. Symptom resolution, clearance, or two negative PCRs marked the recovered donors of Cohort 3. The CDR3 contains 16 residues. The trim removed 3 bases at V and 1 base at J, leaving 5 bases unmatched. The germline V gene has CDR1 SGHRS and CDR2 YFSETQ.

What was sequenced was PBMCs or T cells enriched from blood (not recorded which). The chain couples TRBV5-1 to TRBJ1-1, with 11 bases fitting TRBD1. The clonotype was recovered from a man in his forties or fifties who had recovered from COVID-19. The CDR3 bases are TGCGCCAGCAGCTGGGGACAGGGGGGTACGAACACTGAAGCTTTCTTT. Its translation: CASSWGQGGTNTEAFF.